This T cell receptor beta chain was found in a study of shared clonotypes between healthy human individuals. Clones were sequenced by immunoSEQ multiplex PCR, and TCRdb holds only the in-frame ones, with some missing. The table includes 650,000 to 700,000 clones, 90% detected once. Unmatched junction bases numbered 15, after V lost 9 bases and J lost 11 bases. Germline V gene data show CDR1 as LNHDA and CDR2 as SQIVND (reference sequence). There are 14 residues in the CDR3. The chain links TRBV19 to TRBJ2-7; the match to TRBD2 covers 11 bases. The sequenced sample was memory CD8+ T cells from PBMCs. Noted subset: CD45RO+ cells pooled with CCR7-negative TemRA cells. This sequence originates from a man younger than 30 in good health. Some clones in this sample may be carry-over from other donors' samples. Here the CDR3 DNA reads TGTGCCAGCCGCCCGGGACTAGCGGCCCCGAGCGAGTACTTC. It specifies CASRPGLAAPSEYF. Drawing the rest from reference TRBV19 and TRBJ2-7, the complete variable domain is DGGITQSPKYLFRKEGQNVTLSCEQNLNHDAMYWYRQDPGQGLRLIYYSQIVNDFQKGDIAEGYSVSREKKESFPLTVTSAQKNPTAFYLCASRPGLAAPSEYFGPGTRLTVT.